The 28 T cell receptor beta chains reported below all come from one sample, sequenced in a study of T cells in Graves' hyperthyroidism and ophthalmopathy. Researchers took RNA transcripts and amplified the TCR beta CDR3 regions from them. Initially, a first-round RT-PCR of the TCR CDR3 employed the HTBI primer set. From the multiplex PCR reads, TCRdb called clonotypes with MiXCR, one entry per CDR3 protein. Of over 500,000 distinct CDR3 sequences in the sample, about 16% were seen once. The sequencing input was blood. These receptors were collected from a woman younger than 45 with Graves' ophthalmopathy.

As to this clonotype: Being one base from a much bigger clone, this may be a read error. The chain combines TRBV28 with TRBJ2-7; 10 bases are a match to TRBD2. Trimming cost V 6 bases and J 0 bases; bases outside gene matches: 17. Germline V gene data show CDR1 as MDHEN and CDR2 as SYDVKM. The length of the CDR3 is 19 residues. The CDR3 DNA reads TGTGCCAGCAGCCTCCTACTAGCGGGGCTCGCCGTAAGCTCCTACGAGCAGTACTTC. Translating it yields CASSLLLAGLAVSSYEQYF. Supplemented by reference TRBV28 and TRBJ2-7, the full variable domain reads DVKVTQSSRYLVKRTGEKVFLECVQDMDHENMFWYRQDPGLGLRLIYFSYDVKMKEKGDIPEGYSVSREKKERFSLILESASTNQTSMYLCASSLLLAGLAVSSYEQYFGPGTRLTVT.

This clonotype was picked up many times. The chain recombines TRBV18 with TRBJ1-1; D gene unclear. Per the germline V gene, CDR1 is KGHSH and CDR2 is LQKENI. Trimming pared 4 bases from V and 3 bases from J, leaving 12 bases between. The CDR3 loop spans 14 amino acids. CDR3 residues: CASSLRPYDTEAFF. The CDR3 DNA reads as TGTGCCAGCTCACTTCGGCCCTACGACACTGAAGCTTTCTTT.

At least ten counts were recorded for this clonotype. The rearrangement joins TRBV29-1 to TRBJ2-7; the D is unclear. The CDR3 loop spans 13 amino acids. Trimming pared 0 bases from V and 2 bases from J, leaving 8 bases between. CDR1 is SQVTM, CDR2 ANQGSEA, per germline. The CDR3, as DNA: TGCAGCGTTGAAGATGCCGCGGCCTACGAGCAGTACTTC. It encodes CSVEDAAAYEQYF.

The J gene is TRBJ2-7, the V gene TRBV7-9; weak D call: TRBD1 (6 bases). This CDR3 contains 15 residues. V shed 2 bases and J shed 3 bases, with 14 bases lying between them. Germline loops: CDR1 SEHNR, CDR2 FQNEAQ (reference sequence). CDR3 sequence (DNA): TGTGCCAGCAGCTTAAATGCCAGGGGTATCTACGAGCAGTACTTC. This encodes CASSLNARGIYEQYF.

This clonotype came up a few times. The CDR3 sequence: CASSIGEGLETQYF. In nucleotides, the CDR3 is TGTGCCAGTAGTATAGGTGAGGGATTGGAGACCCAGTACTTC. The genes are TRBV19 and TRBJ2-5; possible D gene TRBD2, 5 bases. Trimming pared 1 base from V and 5 bases from J, leaving 11 bases between. The CDR3 totals 14 residues. Germline CDR1 and CDR2: LNHDA and SQIVND (reference sequence). The variable domain in full, completed from reference TRBV19 and TRBJ2-5, reads DGGITQSPKYLFRKEGQNVTLSCEQNLNHDAMYWYRQDPGQGLRLIYYSQIVNDFQKGDIAEGYSVSREKKESFPLTVTSAQKNPTAFYLCASSIGEGLETQYFGPGTRLLVL.

The table lists this clonotype with many counts. The gene calls are TRBV27 and TRBJ2-2; 10 nucleotides match TRBD2. This CDR3 has 16 amino acids. Germline V gives CDR1 MNHEY, CDR2 SMNVEV (reference sequence). With 5 bases clipped from V and 4 bases from J, the junction kept 7 bases outside the gene matches. In DNA form, the CDR3 reads TGTGCCAGCAGTCCCCGGACTAGCGGATTCACCGGGGAGCTGTTTTTT. Encoded protein: CASSPRTSGFTGELFF.

The rearrangement uses TRBV19 and TRBJ2-3, with 7 bases that match TRBD2. Germline trimming cut 7 bases from V and 2 bases from J; bases unmatched to any gene: 9. The CDR3 is 15 residues long. The V gene's germline CDR1 is LNHDA and CDR2 SQIVND (reference sequence). The CDR3 region is CASTPAGVATDTQYF. The CDR3 DNA reads as TGTGCCAGTACCCCTGCGGGAGTGGCCACAGATACGCAGTATTTT.

The CDR3 here is CASSLMRGAYEQYF. The CDR3 nucleotides read TGTGCCAGCAGCTTAATGCGGGGTGCCTACGAGCAGTACTTC. The chain is built from TRBV11-2 and TRBJ2-7; possible D gene TRBD2, 6 bases. Trimming shortened V by 2 bases and J by 2 bases, and 10 bases separated the two germline ends. The germline CDR1 and CDR2 sequences are SGHAT and FQNNGV. The CDR3 extends over 14 amino acids.

This clonotype came up a few times. The V gene is TRBV28, the J gene TRBJ1-4; D possibly corresponds to TRBD1 (5 bases). Germline values: CDR1 MDHEN, CDR2 SYDVKM. V lost 5 bases and J lost 6, with 7 bases in between. The CDR3 spans 12 residues. In nucleotides, the CDR3 is TGTGCCAGCAGTCAGGGATATGAAAAACTGTTTTTT. This gives the protein CASSQGYEKLFF.

This clonotype was picked up many times. The chain combines TRBV27 with TRBJ1-2; D possibly corresponds to TRBD1 (5 bases). Germline values: CDR1 MNHEY, CDR2 SMNVEV (reference sequence). There are 14 residues in the CDR3. Trimming took off 0 bases at V and 7 bases at J, with 12 bases between the two ends. The CDR3 DNA reads as TGTGCCAGCAGTTTATCGGGCAGGGTGGGTGGCTACACCTTC. Translation gives CASSLSGRVGGYTF.

This clonotype has only a few counts. This rearrangement joins TRBV20-1 to TRBJ2-1, with D perhaps TRBD1 (5 bases). From germline, CDR1 is DFQATT and CDR2 SNEGSKA (reference sequence). This CDR3 has 12 amino acids. Trimming left V 1 base short and J 5 bases short, with 6 bases between. The CDR3 region has the DNA TGCAGTGCTAGAGGGACAAACAATGAGCAGTTCTTC. Its protein is CSARGTNNEQFF.

This clonotype was seen ten or more times. The DNA for the CDR3 is TGTGCCAGCAGCTTGGGGTACGTGAACACTGAAGCTTTCTTT. This encodes CASSLGYVNTEAFF. The chain joins TRBV7-2 to TRBJ1-1; D unresolved. Per the germline V gene, CDR1 is SGHTA and CDR2 is FQGNSA. The CDR3 extends over 14 amino acids. V was clipped by 3 bases and J by 0 bases, with 8 bases between them.

This clonotype was seen many times. J is TRBJ2-7 and V is TRBV11-1, with 14 bases matching TRBD2. This CDR3 contains 18 residues. Germline-derived CDR1 and CDR2 are SGHAT and FQDESV (reference sequence). V dropped 4 bases and J dropped 3; count of bases not matched to a gene: 11. The CDR3 DNA sequence: TGTGCCAGCAGCTCCTCCGGGACTAGCGGGAGTGTCTTCTACGAGCAGTACTTC. This translates into CASSSSGTSGSVFYEQYF.

The rearrangement joins TRBV24-1 to TRBJ2-1; TRBD1 matches 8 bases. Trimming at V came to 4 bases and at J to 9 bases, leaving 13 bases not matched to a gene. Germline V gene sequence: CDR1 KGHDR, CDR2 SFDVKD. This CDR3 has 16 amino acids. The CDR3 is CATSDRIGTGRVEQFF. For the CDR3, the DNA is TGTGCCACCAGTGACCGTATAGGGACAGGCAGGGTTGAGCAGTTCTTC.

This clonotype was counted at least ten times. The chain joins TRBV7-8 to TRBJ2-1, with D uncertain. The CDR3 contains 14 residues. Trimming removed 5 bases from V and 3 bases from J, with 11 bases in between. The germline CDR1 and CDR2 sequences are SGHVS and FQNEAQ. The CDR3 region is CASSKLQHYNEQFF. CDR3 DNA: TGTGCCAGCAGCAAGCTACAGCACTACAATGAGCAGTTCTTC. Full variable domain (remainder filled in from reference TRBV7-8 and TRBJ2-1): GAGVSQSPRYKVAKRGQDVALRCDPISGHVSLFWYQQALGQGPEFLTYFQNEAQLDKSGLPSDRFFAERPEGSVSTLKIQRTQQEDSAVYLCASSKLQHYNEQFFGPGTRLTVL.

This clonotype was detected a few times. The chain couples TRBV28 to TRBJ2-3; 9 positions match TRBD1. V dropped 8 bases and J dropped 2; count of bases not matched to a gene: 2. In germline, CDR1 is MDHEN, CDR2 SYDVKM. The CDR3 contains 13 residues. The CDR3 nucleotides are TGTGCCAGCGGGGACAGGGACACAGATACGCAGTATTTT. This encodes CASGDRDTDTQYF.

This sequence joins TRBV20-1 and TRBJ2-2; no definite D call. From germline, CDR1 is DFQATT and CDR2 SNEGSKA (reference sequence). The V gene lost 3 bases and the J gene lost 7 bases, with 12 bases spanning the gap. The CDR3 is 13 residues long. The CDR3 spells CSASGSLFGELFF. The CDR3 DNA sequence: TGCAGTGCTAGTGGTTCTCTCTTCGGGGAGCTGTTTTTT.

This clonotype has more than one count but fewer than ten. The chain combines TRBV4-1 with TRBJ2-7; 7 bases map to TRBD2. V shed 3 bases, J shed 4 bases, and the junction held 12 bases outside the gene matches. The germline gives CDR1 MGHRA, CDR2 YSYEKL. The length of the CDR3 is 16 residues. The CDR3, as DNA: TGCGCCAGCAGCCATCAATGGGGGAGGGGAGAGTACGAGCAGTACTTC. This translates into CASSHQWGRGEYEQYF.

There are a few counts of this clonotype. This chain connects TRBV27 to TRBJ1-2; 9 positions agree with TRBD1. Germline CDR1 reads MNHEY; CDR2 reads SMNVEV (reference sequence). V shed 2 bases and J 6 bases; nucleotides not matched to a gene: 4. CDR3 length: 14 residues. CDR3 coding DNA: TGTGCCAGCAGTTTAATCGGGACAGGGAATGGCTACACCTTC. It encodes CASSLIGTGNGYTF.

This chain connects TRBV7-2 to TRBJ2-5; 7 nucleotides line up with TRBD2. Germline assignment: CDR1 SGHTA and CDR2 FQGNSA. V shed 3 bases, J shed 4 bases, and the junction held 11 bases outside the gene matches. The CDR3 spans 16 residues. CDR3 sequence reads: CASSFFPGGRGETQYF. In DNA form, the CDR3 reads TGTGCCAGCAGCTTTTTCCCTGGCGGGAGAGGAGAGACCCAGTACTTC.

About this clonotype itself: The junction does not match germline at one end; this may be a read error. The V and J genes are TRBV7-9 and TRBJ1-5; D is uncertain. The CDR3 extends over 12 amino acids. Germline lookup yields CDR1 SEHNR and CDR2 FQNEAQ (reference sequence). CDR3 coding DNA: TGTGCCGGCAGCGTCCTCGGTCAGCCCCAGCATTTT. Translating it yields CAGSVLGQPQHF.

A remark on this clonotype: Given a much more abundant clone one base away, this may be a read error. The chain links TRBV5-1 to TRBJ2-1, with D possibly being TRBD1 or TRBD2 (5 bases each). The germline V gene has CDR1 SGHRS and CDR2 YFSETQ. Trimming cost V 4 bases and J 13 bases, with 27 bases left between them. This CDR3 region has 16 residues. This chain's CDR3 is CASSQEDFGAQQTQFF. The DNA of the CDR3 is TGCGCCAGCAGCCAAGAGGACTTCGGGGCCCAACAGACCCAGTTCTTC.

This clonotype has a count of ten or more. The chain has TRBV13 and TRBJ2-1, with TRBD1 matching over 10 bases. From germline, CDR1 is PRHDT and CDR2 FYEKMQ (reference sequence). CDR3 length: 16 residues. The V gene end was trimmed by 5 bases and the J gene end by 4 bases; junction bases not matched to a gene: 8. The CDR3 region is CASSPLGGQGYNEQFF. In DNA, the CDR3 is TGTGCCAGCAGCCCCCTGGGGGGACAGGGGTACAATGAGCAGTTCTTC. The full variable domain, in which reference TRBV13 and TRBJ2-1 provide the parts outside the CDR3, is AAGVIQSPRHLIKEKRETATLKCYPIPRHDTVYWYQQGPGQDPQFLISFYEKMQSDKGSIPDRFSAQQFSDYHSELNMSSLELGDSALYFCASSPLGGQGYNEQFFGPGTRLTVL.

This clonotype was picked up many times. V is TRBV28 and J is TRBJ1-1; D unclear. The germline V gene encodes CDR1 MDHEN and CDR2 SYDVKM. Trimming stripped 3 bases from V and 1 base from J, with 12 bases between. The CDR3 totals 15 residues. The CDR3 DNA is TGTGCCAGCAGTTTCCAAGCAGGATCGAACACTGAAGCTTTCTTT. Residues: CASSFQAGSNTEAFF. The full variable domain, completed using reference TRBV28 and TRBJ1-1, is DVKVTQSSRYLVKRTGEKVFLECVQDMDHENMFWYRQDPGLGLRLIYFSYDVKMKEKGDIPEGYSVSREKKERFSLILESASTNQTSMYLCASSFQAGSNTEAFFGQGTRLTVV.

This clonotype was seen at least ten times. The genes are TRBV20-1 and TRBJ1-1; D call uncertain. V was shortened by 3 bases and J by 5 bases, with 10 bases between the two germline ends. The CDR3 spans 12 residues. Germline V gives CDR1 DFQATT, CDR2 SNEGSKA (reference sequence). The CDR3 sequence: CSASPFRTEAFF. The CDR3 DNA reads TGCAGTGCTAGTCCCTTCCGAACTGAAGCTTTCTTT.

This clonotype was seen many times. The chain carries TRBV6-1 and TRBJ2-6; unclear D gene. The CDR3 is 17 amino acids. The germline gives CDR1 MNHNS, CDR2 SASEGT. V lost 3 bases and J 0 bases, leaving 12 bases between the germline ends. The CDR3 protein is CASSDRRPDSGANVLTF. CDR3 DNA: TGTGCCAGCAGTGATAGACGGCCAGACTCTGGGGCCAACGTCCTGACTTTC.

The table lists this clonotype with many counts. This chain joins TRBV12-3 or TRBV12-4 and TRBJ2-1; D remains ambiguous. The CDR3 consists of 15 residues. The ends were cut back, 1 base at V and 10 bases at J, with 17 bases in the middle. Here the CDR3 DNA reads TGTGCCAGCAGTTTAGAAAGTAGCCTCCCATCCGAGCAGTTCTTC. This gives the protein CASSLESSLPSEQFF.

The chain joins TRBV2 to TRBJ2-1; the D gene could be TRBD1 or TRBD2 (5 bases each). This CDR3 is built from 12 residues. V was trimmed by 6 bases and J by 10 bases, leaving 13 bases between them. Germline V gene sequence: CDR1 SNHLY, CDR2 FYNNEI. Here the CDR3 DNA reads TGTGCCAGCAGGGGGGATATGCGGGAGCAGTTCTTC. It yields the protein CASRGDMREQFF.